This note documents a single T cell receptor beta chain sequence. Antigen specificity is unknown. The data were produced by immunoSEQ multiplex PCR, yet TCRdb's version contains in-frame clones alone and is incomplete. Of roughly 110,000 clones in the sample, roughly 87% were seen once. Germline assignment: CDR1 SQVTM and CDR2 ANQGSEA. V was trimmed by 5 bases and J by 8 bases, leaving 10 bases between them. This CDR3 is 11 amino acids long. The data were obtained in a study of T cell responses to AZD1222 COVID-19 vaccine. Notes on the study in general: Spike-spanning, vaccine-associated CD4 TCRs were dominant at 160-218 and 743-854. After the peak T cell response, and only then, were repertoires sampled.

The material sequenced was peripheral blood, taken on day 0 of AZD1222 vaccination. This sequence originates from an adult in good health. The rearrangement uses TRBV29-1 and TRBJ2-1, with D perhaps matching TRBD2 (6 bases). CDR3 loop: CSVRVADEQFF. In DNA form, the CDR3 reads TGCAGCGTTCGGGTAGCGGATGAGCAGTTCTTC.